A selection of T cell receptor beta chains follows, all from one sample in a study of blood T cell repertoires in COVID-19. Using immunoSEQ multiplex PCR, the repertoire was profiled, and TCRdb retains in-frame clones only, with some absent. The profile covers tens of thousands of clones, with roughly 88% appearing a single time and more than 13% taken by the ten largest. Sequenced input: peripheral blood. These receptors were taken from a human donor in a cohort sampled during active COVID-19. Each CDR3 is given with its conserved first and last residue. A D gene is named only where the DNA matches it firmly. Size is omitted from some rows. Given values are once, few, many or a class for expanded clones.

clone size: .; V gene: TRBV2; J gene: TRBJ2-3; D gene: TRBD2; CDR3 DNA: TGTGCCAGCCTCCGGGGGGGCCCTCGCACAGATACGCAGTATTTT; CDR3 protein: CASLRGGPRTDTQYF
clone size: few; V gene: TRBV7-6; J gene: TRBJ2-7; D gene: TRBD1; CDR3 DNA: TGTGCCAGCAGCTTAGAGACAGGGCGCTCCTACGAGCAGTACTTC; CDR3 protein: CASSLETGRSYEQYF
clone size: once; V gene: TRBV19; J gene: TRBJ1-6; D gene: .; CDR3 DNA: TGTGCCAGTAGTAACCAGGGAGGTCGATCACCCCTCCACTTT; CDR3 protein: CASSNQGGRSPLHF
clone size: .; V gene: TRBV6-5; J gene: TRBJ2-7; D gene: TRBD2; CDR3 DNA: TGTGCCAGCAGTCAGACTAGCGGGGGGGGCGAGCAGTACTTC; CDR3 protein: CASSQTSGGGEQYF
clone size: .; V gene: TRBV10-3; J gene: TRBJ2-7; D gene: .; CDR3 DNA: TGTGCCATTAACAGGGAGAGCTCCTACGAGCAGTACTTC; CDR3 protein: CAINRESSYEQYF
clone size: .; V gene: TRBV5-1; J gene: TRBJ2-5; D gene: TRBD2; CDR3 DNA: TGCGCCAGCAGCTTAGGGTCTAGCGGGGCGCAAGAGACCCAGTACTTC; CDR3 protein: CASSLGSSGAQETQYF
clone size: .; V gene: TRBV19; J gene: TRBJ1-5; D gene: TRBD1; CDR3 DNA: TGTGCCAGTAGTACCCAGAAGGGGGCGAATCAGCCCCAGCATTTT; CDR3 protein: CASSTQKGANQPQHF
clone size: .; V gene: TRBV19; J gene: TRBJ1-5; D gene: .; CDR3 DNA: TGTGCCAGTGAAACAGGGTGGTCTAGCAATCAGCCCCAGCATTTT; CDR3 protein: CASETGWSSNQPQHF
clone size: .; V gene: TRBV7-9; J gene: TRBJ2-5; D gene: .; CDR3 DNA: TGTGCCAGCTCAGGGGAGGGCGAGACCCAGTACTTC; CDR3 protein: CASSGEGETQYF
clone size: .; V gene: TRBV5-1; J gene: TRBJ2-5; D gene: .; CDR3 DNA: TGCGCCAGCAGCTTACAGGGAGATAGGGGAGAGACCCAGTACTTC; CDR3 protein: CASSLQGDRGETQYF
clone size: .; V gene: TRBV7-2; J gene: TRBJ2-1; D gene: TRBD2; CDR3 DNA: TGTGCCAGCAGACTACCCGGGACTAGCTACAATGAGCAGTTCTTC; CDR3 protein: CASRLPGTSYNEQFF
clone size: .; V gene: TRBV10-1; J gene: TRBJ1-5; D gene: .; CDR3 DNA: TGCGCCAGCAGTAACAGCTTACGGCCCCAGCATTTT; CDR3 protein: CASSNSLRPQHF
clone size: .; V gene: TRBV6-1; J gene: TRBJ2-3; D gene: .; CDR3 DNA: TGTGCCAGCAGTGAAGCCGGGATCCTCACAGATACGCAGTATTTT; CDR3 protein: CASSEAGILTDTQYF
clone size: once; V gene: TRBV9; J gene: TRBJ2-7; D gene: TRBD1; CDR3 DNA: TGTGCCAGCAGCCCCGAGAAGACAGGGTTGGTAGACGAGCAGTACTTC; CDR3 protein: CASSPEKTGLVDEQYF
clone size: once; V gene: TRBV30; J gene: TRBJ2-1; D gene: TRBD2; CDR3 DNA: TGTGCCTGGAGTTACGGGAGGGCGGGCAATGAGCAGTTCTTC; CDR3 protein: CAWSYGRAGNEQFF
clone size: .; V gene: TRBV6-5; J gene: TRBJ2-4; D gene: TRBD1; CDR3 DNA: TGTGCCAGCAGATCCCGACAGGGAAAAGGCATTCAGTACTTC; CDR3 protein: CASRSRQGKGIQYF
clone size: few; V gene: TRBV7-8; J gene: TRBJ2-7; D gene: .; CDR3 DNA: TGTGCCAGCAGCCCCTCACTGGGGCACTCCAACGAGCAGTACTTC; CDR3 protein: CASSPSLGHSNEQYF
clone size: .; V gene: TRBV28; J gene: TRBJ2-5; D gene: TRBD2; CDR3 DNA: TGTGCCAGCAGTCCCTCGGGAGGGCGAGAGACCCAGTACTTC; CDR3 protein: CASSPSGGRETQYF
clone size: .; V gene: TRBV6-2/TRBV6-3; J gene: TRBJ2-4; D gene: .; CDR3 DNA: TGTGCCAGCACCCCTGAACTTGGACTAGCCAAAAACATTCAGTACTTC; CDR3 protein: CASTPELGLAKNIQYF
clone size: .; V gene: TRBV28; J gene: TRBJ1-3; D gene: .; CDR3 DNA: TGTGCCAGCATTGACAACCTTTCTGGAAACACCATATATTTT; CDR3 protein: CASIDNLSGNTIYF
clone size: .; V gene: TRBV14; J gene: TRBJ1-1; D gene: .; CDR3 DNA: TGTGCCAGCAGCCAAGATCTTGGGCCGTACACTGAAGCTTTCTTT; CDR3 protein: CASSQDLGPYTEAFF